This is a list of T cell receptor beta chains from one sample in a study of T cell repertoires in cytomegalovirus infection. A single record per CDR3 protein comes from TCRdb applying MiXCR to the reads. The sample has approximately 300,000 distinct CDR3 sequences, 29% seen once; the top ten hold 20%. Their antigens remain unidentified. The material was cultured PBMCs, obtained from culture after CMV antigen stimulation. The origin of the receptors is a human donor in good health (CMV status not recorded). Some clones in this sample may be carry-over from other donors' samples. Each CDR3 is given without its conserved first and last residue. For some rows the clone size is stated as once, few or many, or as a class when expanded; others skip it.

v_call	clone_size	j_call	cdr3_aa
TRBV11-2	-	TRBJ2-6	ASSSPGTAGANVLT
TRBV20-1	-	TRBJ2-3	SAYYVDTQY
TRBV7-6	-	TRBJ1-5	ASSLGSGGRQPQH
TRBV20-1	-	TRBJ1-5	SARIRGVGQPQH
TRBV12-3/TRBV12-4	few	TRBJ2-5	ASSPGGQTQETQY
TRBV6-4	few	TRBJ2-3	ASSEGTTDTQY
TRBV3-1	-	TRBJ1-1	ASSQVEGTTEAF
TRBV12-5	-	TRBJ2-1	ASGSTSGGPYNEQF
TRBV30	few	TRBJ1-4	AWSERQGINEKLF
TRBV11-3	-	TRBJ2-5	ASSLSWGSQETQY
TRBV27	-	TRBJ1-3	ASSTGTGFSGNTIY
TRBV7-2	many	TRBJ2-2	ASSLAGGGELF
TRBV7-9	once	TRBJ2-1	ASSLEGTEYNEQF
TRBV7-4	few	TRBJ1-5	ASSFRVAHQPQH
TRBV18	-	TRBJ1-2	ASSTAAGGSYGYT
TRBV5-1	few	TRBJ1-4	ASSLVGGEVVKLF
TRBV7-8	-	TRBJ1-1	ASRIGVNTEAF
TRBV2	many	TRBJ1-5	ASSVLEYRSSNQPQH
TRBV25-1	-	TRBJ1-1	ASSESSADTEAF
TRBV6-2/TRBV6-3	few	TRBJ1-5	ASSFDRDISNQPQH
TRBV7-3	-	TRBJ1-6	ASSLTYGGDSPLH
TRBV28	-	TRBJ2-1	ASSSTPRGSGYNEQF
TRBV7-9	few	TRBJ1-3	ASSPQGSGNTIY
TRBV7-2	many	TRBJ2-7	ASSLDGGQSYEQY
TRBV7-6	-	TRBJ2-5	ASSTLAGRQETQY
TRBV4-1	-	TRBJ1-1	ASSFRGRTEAF
TRBV6-1	few	TRBJ2-7	ATFGTGNSYEQY
TRBV12-3/TRBV12-4	-	TRBJ2-3	ASSLVAASTDTQY
TRBV7-9	-	TRBJ2-3	ASSPEVGNLGATSTDTQY
TRBV4-1	once	TRBJ1-2	ASSQGRDGYT
TRBV5-5	few	TRBJ2-3	ASSSPTRGTDTQY
TRBV7-9	-	TRBJ2-7	ASSQPGQGIRDYEQY
TRBV27	many	TRBJ2-2	ASSSTQIGAGGPYTGELF
TRBV6-6	-	TRBJ1-4	ASYSLGNEKLF
TRBV20-1	-	TRBJ2-7	SARDRISPTYEQY
TRBV3-1	once	TRBJ1-1	ASGSTGGSTEAF
TRBV6-1	many	TRBJ2-7	ASRLQAFSYEQY
TRBV19	-	TRBJ1-4	ASTSQGAPREKLF
TRBV28	-	TRBJ2-1	ASHSGTSYNEQF